One sample yielded the 4 T cell receptor beta chains listed below, sequenced in a study of identical twins (dated by TCRdb to 2016 to 2018). Library creation used 5' RACE. Sequencing took place on an Illumina HiSeq 2000. TCRdb trimmed the raw reads at Q25, called clones with MiXCR and kept productive beta chains. Records with the same CDR3 protein are collapsed into one entry carrying the most frequent genes and DNA. Across this sample there are 500,000 or so distinct CDR3 sequences, with about 20% seen only once. 0.91% of the sample goes to the ten largest clones. These same data were also listed under a study on T cells expressing NK-cell markers.

The sample was CD4+ T cells sorted from blood. Receptors originate from a woman aged 18 to 35 in good health.

The chain links TRBV7-9 to TRBJ1-2; D is possibly TRBD1 (6 bases). Germline V gene sequence: CDR1 SEHNR, CDR2 FQNEAQ (reference sequence). V was cut by 3 bases and J by 8 bases, with 16 bases left in between. The length of the CDR3 is 14 residues. In nucleotides, the CDR3 is TGTGCCAGCAGCTTCTCGAGCCAGGGGTTCGGCTACACCTTC. Translating it yields CASSFSSQGFGYTF.

This chain uses TRBV5-5 with TRBJ1-2, with D perhaps matching TRBD1 (5 bases). Between the trimmed V and J ends, which lost 3 bases and 4 bases, there was a span of 13 bases. This CDR3 contains 14 residues. CDR1 and CDR2 (germline): SGHKS, YYEKEE (reference sequence). The CDR3, as DNA: TGTGCCAGCAGCTCTATTCAGGGAGGCTATGGCTACACCTTC. It codes for CASSSIQGGYGYTF.

This clonotype was picked up a small number of times. The genes are TRBV5-5 and TRBJ1-4; D remains unclear. The CDR3 spans 14 residues. V dropped 4 bases and J dropped 6 bases, with 13 bases sitting between them. Germline V lookup: CDR1 SGHKS, CDR2 YYEKEE (reference sequence). The CDR3 DNA reads as TGTGCCAGCAGCCCACCGAGTTGGGATGAAAAACTGTTTTTT. The encoded protein is CASSPPSWDEKLFF. The full variable domain, in which reference TRBV5-5 and TRBJ1-4 provide the parts outside the CDR3, is DAGVTQSPTHLIKTRGQQVTLRCSPISGHKSVSWYQQVLGQGPQFIFQYYEKEERGRGNFPDRFSARQFPNYSSELNVNALLLGDSALYLCASSPPSWDEKLFFGSGTQLSVL.

The CDR3 nucleotides read TGTGCCAGCGGGGACCTCCTCGACAATGAGCAGTTCTTC. It encodes CASGDLLDNEQFF. The chain links TRBV5-4 to TRBJ2-1; D is perhaps TRBD1 or TRBD2 (5 bases each). Germline V lookup: CDR1 SGHNT, CDR2 YYREEE (reference sequence). CDR3 length: 13 residues. Trimming cost V 7 bases and J 5 bases, with 13 bases left between them.